This entry features one TCR beta chain sequence. Each CDR3 protein is one row after TCRdb ran MiXCR on the 5' RACE reads. The sample has 450,000 to 650,000 distinct CDR3 sequences, just over 20% seen once. The data were obtained in a study of T cells after yellow fever vaccination. Study information: SMART-Seq v4 Ultra Low Input handled preparation of low-cell-number fractions.

This material consisted of PBMCs, taken approximately 20 days after the first yellow fever vaccination. The sequence was obtained from a man between 18 and 29 years old who received the YFV17D yellow fever vaccine.

The CDR3 loop is CASSSRTGGHFSSYEQYF. CDR3 nucleotides: TGTGCCAGCAGCTCTCGGACAGGGGGCCATTTTAGCTCCTACGAGCAGTACTTC. V usage is TRBV7-8 and J usage is TRBJ2-7; TRBD1 matches 11 bases. CDR3 length: 18 residues. Germline V gene sequence: CDR1 SGHVS, CDR2 FQNEAQ. V trimming: 4 bases; J trimming: 0 bases; junction bases outside the gene matches: 11.